One and the same sample provided the 19 T cell receptor beta chains below, sequenced in a study of CD8+CD57+ T cells in acquired aplastic anemia. Genomic DNA was employed as the template in profiling TCR beta VDJ and CDR3. MiXCR, applied by TCRdb to the reads, yields one record per CDR3 protein. The sample has 450,000 to 550,000 distinct CDR3 sequences, about a third seen once. For sequencing, patients were chosen who had shown expansion of CD8+CD57+ cells by flow cytometry. The sequenced material came from sorted CD4+, CD8+, or CD8+CD57+ T cells (not recorded which) from PBMCs. These receptors originate from a human donor with aplastic anemia.

The CDR3 is CATSDFLGLTQYF. The CDR3 coding sequence is TGTGCCACCAGTGATTTTTTGGGGCTGACGCAGTATTTT. V is TRBV24-1 and J is TRBJ2-3, with a tentative D call TRBD1 (5 bases). CDR1 KGHDR and CDR2 SFDVKD come from the germline V gene. The CDR3 is made up of 13 amino acids. Trimming removed 1 base from V and 9 bases from J, with 10 bases in between.

In this sample, this clonotype turned up a few times. This chain links TRBV20-1 with TRBJ2-1; 10 bases agree with TRBD2. CDR3 length equals 11 residues. CDR1 is DFQATT, CDR2 SNEGSKA, per germline (reference sequence). V shed 6 bases, J shed 11 bases, and the junction held 4 bases outside the gene matches. The CDR3 here is CSAKLAGQQFF. CDR3 sequence (DNA): TGCAGTGCCAAACTAGCGGGGCAGCAGTTCTTC.

The chain has TRBV7-2 and TRBJ2-7; D ambiguous. Germline V CDR1 and CDR2: SGHTA, FQGNSA. Trimming stripped 11 bases from V and 3 bases from J, with 17 bases between. The CDR3 consists of 13 residues. This chain's CDR3 is CAAGETKGYEQYF. The CDR3, as DNA: TGTGCCGCTGGGGAAACGAAAGGCTACGAGCAGTACTTC.

Concerning this clonotype: A read error may explain this, as a much larger clone is one base away. The CDR3 end shows no conserved phenylalanine or tryptophan, and so a read error is likely. The chain has TRBV20-1 and TRBJ1-2; weak D call: TRBD1 (6 bases). This CDR3 spans 14 amino acids. Germline V gives CDR1 DFQATT, CDR2 SNEGSKA (reference sequence). Trimming took 3 bases from V and 7 from J, leaving 18 bases between them. CDR3 nucleotide sequence: TGCAGTGCTAGGCCTACAGGGAGAGGTGGTGGCTACACCTCC. It codes for CSARPTGRGGGYTS.

CDR3 in amino acids: CASSPHQGYEQYF. The CDR3 DNA is TGTGCCAGCAGCCCCCACCAGGGGTACGAGCAGTACTTC. The chain combines TRBV7-3 with TRBJ2-7; tentative D call: TRBD1 (6 bases). Germline V gene sequence: CDR1 SGHTA, CDR2 FQGTGA. V shed 5 bases and J shed 4 bases, with 12 bases lying between them. CDR3 length equals 13 residues.

On this clonotype: A much larger clone lies a single base off, so this may be a read error. The chain has TRBV2 and TRBJ1-1, with 7 bases that match TRBD1. J was trimmed by 6 bases and V by 6 bases; bases with no gene match: 7. Germline loops: CDR1 SNHLY, CDR2 FYNNEI. The CDR3 is made up of 13 amino acids. The CDR3 is CASRRDSNAEAFF. Written as DNA, the CDR3 is TGTGCCAGCAGAAGGGACAGCAACGCTGAAGCTTTCTTT.

A few counts support this clonotype. The chain combines TRBV10-3 with TRBJ2-1; D is possibly TRBD2 (7 bases). Germline CDR1 reads ENHRY; CDR2 reads SYGVKD. The V and J ends lost 10 bases and 4 bases respectively, with 20 bases between them. This CDR3 contains 15 residues. In DNA, the CDR3 is TGTGCCAGCATCCATGGGGGGGCCTTGTACAATGAGCAGTTCTTC. Translating it yields CASIHGGALYNEQFF.

The CDR3 sequence is CSGTRRESQVDTQYF. The CDR3 DNA reads TGCAGTGGCACGAGGCGGGAGAGCCAGGTAGATACGCAGTATTTT. The chain uses TRBV20-1 and TRBJ2-3, with TRBD2 matching 7 bases. This CDR3 spans 15 amino acids. The trim removed 7 bases at V and 5 bases at J, leaving 15 bases unmatched. Germline CDR1 reads DFQATT; CDR2 reads SNEGSKA (reference sequence).

This clonotype was seen only a few times. The J gene is TRBJ2-1, the V gene TRBV20-1, with TRBD2 matching over 7 bases. The trim removed 5 bases at V and 8 bases at J, leaving 18 bases unmatched. CDR1 and CDR2 (germline): DFQATT, SNEGSKA (reference sequence). The CDR3 has 16 amino acids. The CDR3 reads CSALPRVWGGEDEQFF. The CDR3 bases are TGCAGTGCTCTCCCTCGAGTTTGGGGAGGGGAGGATGAGCAGTTCTTC.

As for this clonotype: Compared with germline, one end of the junction differs, possibly owing to a read error. V and J are TRBV10-3 and TRBJ2-1; the match to TRBD2 covers 8 bases. CDR3 length: 14 residues. The germline V gene encodes CDR1 ENHRY and CDR2 SYGVKD. This CDR3 is CASSYAVLAGEQFF. DNA of the CDR3: TGTGCCAGCAGTTACGCCGTCCTAGCGGGTGAGCAGTTCTTC.

The chain has TRBV2 and TRBJ2-2; 10 positions agree with TRBD2. CDR3 length equals 16 residues. Germline CDR1 reads SNHLY; CDR2 reads FYNNEI. V lost 8 bases to trimming and J lost 6 bases; unmatched junction nucleotides: 12. CDR3 nucleotides: TGTGCCAGCTTAGGCCAGCGGGGGGGGAATCCCGGGGAGCTGTTTTTT. This gives the protein CASLGQRGGNPGELFF.

This clonotype was observed a handful of times. This sequence joins TRBV12-3 or TRBV12-4 and TRBJ2-7; TRBD1 agrees at 7 bases. V lost 3 bases, J lost 2 bases, and 4 bases stayed unmatched. The CDR3 length is 14 residues. CDR3 nucleotides: TGTGCCAGCAGTTTTGACAGGGCGGCCTACGAGCAGTACTTC. Protein: CASSFDRAAYEQYF.

This clonotype was picked up many times. The J gene is TRBJ1-2, the V gene TRBV2; 7 nucleotides align to TRBD1. The length of the CDR3 is 13 residues. The germline V gene has CDR1 SNHLY and CDR2 FYNNEI. With V trimmed by 6 bases and J by 6 bases, 7 bases remained unmatched. CDR3 nucleotide sequence: TGTGCCAGCAGGGATGACAGGGTGGATGGCTACACCTTC. This gives the protein CASRDDRVDGYTF.

This clonotype was found many times. The chain recombines TRBV4-1 with TRBJ2-7; D ambiguous. Germline V CDR1 and CDR2: MGHRA, YSYEKL. The V end was cut by 3 bases, the J end by 2 bases, with 17 bases between. This CDR3 is 16 amino acids long. CDR3 amino acids: CASSQVAAGPTYEQYF. In nucleotides, the CDR3 is TGCGCCAGCAGCCAGGTCGCCGCTGGGCCAACCTACGAGCAGTACTTC.

V gene TRBV5-4 combines with J gene TRBJ2-7, with TRBD2 matching over 9 bases. V lost 6 bases and J lost 5; bases outside the gene matches: 15. This CDR3 has 16 residues. The germline V gene has CDR1 SGHNT and CDR2 YYREEE (reference sequence). The CDR3 bases are TGTGCCAGCAACTCGGGTTCGGCGGGGGGGCTCAACGAGCAGTACTTC. Amino acids: CASNSGSAGGLNEQYF. Combining the CDR3 with reference TRBV5-4 and TRBJ2-7 gives the whole variable domain ETGVTQSPTHLIKTRGQQVTLRCSSQSGHNTVSWYQQALGQGPQFIFQYYREEENGRGNFPPRFSGLQFPNYSSELNVNALELDDSALYLCASNSGSAGGLNEQYFGPGTRLTVT.

To note about this clonotype: A clone one base away is much larger, so this may be a read error. V and J are TRBV19 and TRBJ1-1, with TRBD1 identical over 7 bases. Germline V gives CDR1 LNHDA, CDR2 SQIVND (reference sequence). Trimming cost V 1 base and J 4 bases; bases outside gene matches: 6. This CDR3 contains 15 residues. DNA of the CDR3: TGTGCCAGTAGTATAGGATCGGACAGGCTCACTGAAGCTTTCTTT. It encodes CASSIGSDRLTEAFF.

This clonotype showed up many times. J is TRBJ1-2 and V is TRBV2; a possible D gene is TRBD1 (6 bases). Germline loops: CDR1 SNHLY, CDR2 FYNNEI. The V gene lost 4 bases and the J gene lost 6 bases, with 15 bases spanning the gap. The CDR3 has 14 amino acids. CDR3 bases: TGTGCCAGCAGTGTGGGGGCCAGGGAGAATGGCTACACCTTC. It codes for CASSVGARENGYTF.

Remarks on this clonotype: The germline gene is not matched at one end of the junction; a read error may be the cause. The DNA of the CDR3 is TGCAGTGCTAGAAGTCGGACAGCTAGCAATCAGCTCCAGCATTTT. Its translation is CSARSRTASNQLQHF. V gene TRBV20-1 combines with J gene TRBJ1-5, with D possibly TRBD1 on 6 matching bases. This CDR3 spans 15 amino acids. Germline loops: CDR1 DFQATT, CDR2 SNEGSKA (reference sequence).

J is TRBJ1-5 and V is TRBV28, with TRBD1 matching over 8 bases. V shed 6 bases and J 5 bases; nucleotides not matched to a gene: 3. The CDR3 contains 13 residues. Germline CDR1 MDHEN, CDR2 SYDVKM. CDR3 in DNA: TGTGCCAGCAGGCCGGACAGGGATCAGCCCCAGCATTTT. It codes for CASRPDRDQPQHF.